The rows below give T cell receptor beta chains drawn from one sample of a study of Ad26.COV2.S vaccination and SARS-CoV-2 variants. TCRdb's table, derived via immunoSEQ multiplex PCR, lists solely in-frame clones and lacks some. The top ten hold 1.5% to 2% of the sample, which has about 400,000 clones, 89% seen once. The sequencing here drew on peripheral blood, taken in a trial of Ad26.COV2.S vaccine versus placebo. The receptor set was obtained from a person between 18 and 60 years old who received the Ad26.COV2.S COVID-19 vaccine or a placebo. The CDR3 runs from the conserved cysteine through the conserved F or W. The D gene is left open where the match is weak. The listing skips clone size in some rows; elsewhere it reads once, few, many or a size class.

clone_size j_call v_call d_call cdr3_nt cdr3_aa
- TRBJ1-6 TRBV21-1 - TGTGCCAGCAGCCCCCGGGGGACAGGGGAAGGGCCCCTCCACTTT CASSPRGTGEGPLHF
- TRBJ2-2 TRBV5-5 - TGTGCCAGCAGCTTCATGGGAGGAGGGACCGGGGAGCTGTTTTTT CASSFMGGGTGELFF
- TRBJ1-4 TRBV27 - TGTGCCAGCAGTTCCTGGGCCAAATCAACTAATGAAAAACTGTTTTTT CASSSWAKSTNEKLFF
- TRBJ1-2 TRBV28 - TGTGCCAGCAGTCCTCCCGGGGGTGGCTACACCTTC CASSPPGGGYTF
- TRBJ1-5 TRBV19 TRBD1 TGTGCCAGTAGTATAGAGGGACAGGTGCGGGAGCCCCAGCATTTT CASSIEGQVREPQHF
- TRBJ2-1 TRBV7-2 - TGTGCCAGCAGCTTAGCTGGGGGAGTATACAATGAGCAGTTCTTC CASSLAGGVYNEQFF
once TRBJ2-1 TRBV2 - TGTGCCAGCAGTGTGGGAGGTGAGCAGTTCTTC CASSVGGEQFF
- TRBJ1-4 TRBV10-3 - TGTGCCATCGGTCGGTCGATGGAGGAAAAACTGTTTTTT CAIGRSMEEKLFF
- TRBJ2-7 TRBV4-1 - TGCGCCAGCAGCCAAGTTACAGACGCCTACGAGCAGTACTTC CASSQVTDAYEQYF
once TRBJ1-5 TRBV19 TRBD1 TGTGCCAGTAGTAACGGACAGGGCAATCAGCCCCAGCATTTT CASSNGQGNQPQHF
once TRBJ2-2 TRBV18 - TGTGCCAGCTCACCGCCGGACGGAACGAACACCGGGGAGCTGTTTTTT CASSPPDGTNTGELFF
- TRBJ2-7 TRBV5-5 TRBD2 TGTGCCAGCAGCTTGGGGGCCCTGACTAGCGGGCTTTACGAGCAGTACTTC CASSLGALTSGLYEQYF
- TRBJ2-3 TRBV18 - TGTGCCAGCTCACCGGCGGATACGCAGTATTTT CASSPADTQYF
- TRBJ2-2 TRBV6-5 - TGTGCCACCCGCCGGGACGGGGACACCGGGGAGCTGTTTTTT CATRRDGDTGELFF
few TRBJ1-1 TRBV28 - TGTGCCAGCAGCCCCGCCTACACCCCGATCAACACTGAAGCTTTCTTT CASSPAYTPINTEAFF
- TRBJ2-3 TRBV28 - TGTGCCAGCACCTCGGGATCTAAAGTTCCAGATACGCAGTATTTT CASTSGSKVPDTQYF
- TRBJ1-5 TRBV29-1 - TGCAGCGTTGGGGGGGGAGGTAGCAATCAGCCCCAGCATTTT CSVGGGGSNQPQHF
- TRBJ1-5 TRBV5-1 TRBD1 TGCGCCAGCAGCTGGGGGACAGGCAATCAGCCCCAGCATTTT CASSWGTGNQPQHF
once TRBJ2-7 TRBV6-2/TRBV6-3 - TGTGCCAGCAGTTACTCGACGCGTTTCTCCTACGAGCAGTACTTC CASSYSTRFSYEQYF
- TRBJ2-2 TRBV5-1 TRBD2 TGCGCCAGCAGCTTGCGTCTAGCGGGAGTAGTGAACACCGGGGAGCTGTTTTTT CASSLRLAGVVNTGELFF
- TRBJ1-3 TRBV29-1 - TGCAGCGTTGTGACTCCTGCACAGGGAAACACCATATATTTT CSVVTPAQGNTIYF
- TRBJ1-2 TRBV3-1/TRBV3-2 - TGTGCCAGCAGCCAAGATAGGAGGGATGGCTACACCTTC CASSQDRRDGYTF
- TRBJ1-2 TRBV7-9 - TGTGCCAGCAGCCACCCGGGGGTGGCTGGCTACACCTTC CASSHPGVAGYTF
- TRBJ1-4 TRBV3-1/TRBV3-2 - TGTGCCAGCAGCCAAGGGGGGGCGGAAAAACTGTTTTTT CASSQGGAEKLFF
once TRBJ1-2 TRBV9 - TGTGCCAGCAGAAGGGGAGTTCTCCCTAACTATGGCTACACCTTC CASRRGVLPNYGYTF
- TRBJ2-7 TRBV10-3 - TGTGCCATCAGTGAGCAACGGGCGACCTCTTCGATCGGCCCCTACGAGCAGTACTTC CAISEQRATSSIGPYEQYF
- TRBJ2-3 TRBV28 - TGTGCCAGCAGTTCCATACTAGCCTTAACAGATACGCAGTATTTT CASSSILALTDTQYF
- TRBJ2-7 TRBV5-5 - TGTGCCAGCAGCTTGGGGTTACGGTCACTCTACGAGCAGTACTTC CASSLGLRSLYEQYF
- TRBJ2-1 TRBV7-7 TRBD2 TGTGCTAGCGGGGGCCAGGGGGATGAGCAGTTCTTC CASGGQGDEQFF
- TRBJ2-7 TRBV28 TRBD1 TGTGCCAGCAGTTTACGGCCCAGGGGGTACGAGCAGTACTTC CASSLRPRGYEQYF
- TRBJ2-1 TRBV11-2 - TGTGCCAGCAGCATGTCCTACAATGAGCAGTTCTTC CASSMSYNEQFF
once TRBJ2-3 TRBV21-1 - TGTGCCAGCAGCAAACGGGAGGGGCTAGCGGGAGGAGGGCAGTATTTT CASSKREGLAGGGQYF
- TRBJ1-3 TRBV2 TRBD1 TGTGCCAGCAGTGACGGACAGGGGAACTCTGGAAACACCATATATTTT CASSDGQGNSGNTIYF
- TRBJ1-2 TRBV28 - TGTGCCAGCAGTTCCCTCCCCTCTAACTATGGCTACACCTTC CASSSLPSNYGYTF
- TRBJ2-1 TRBV5-1 - TGCGCCAGCAGCTTAACAGGTGGGTCCTACAATGAGCAGTTCTTC CASSLTGGSYNEQFF
once TRBJ2-3 TRBV3-1/TRBV3-2 - TGTGCCAGCAGCCAAGCGGGGACAGATACGCAGTATTTT CASSQAGTDTQYF
- TRBJ1-1 TRBV7-9 - TGTGCCAGCAGCTTAGGTCGCTCGGGGAACACTGAAGCTTTCTTT CASSLGRSGNTEAFF
- TRBJ1-1 TRBV7-2 TRBD1 TGTGCCAGCAGCCCCCGGACAGGGAGAACTGAAGCTTTCTTT CASSPRTGRTEAFF
- TRBJ2-1 TRBV27 TRBD1 TGTGCCAGCAGTTTGGGGGACAGAAACAATGAGCAGTTCTTC CASSLGDRNNEQFF
- TRBJ2-3 TRBV7-2 - TGTGCCAGCAGCTCCAGGGTGGGGTTTAGCTCAGATACGCAGTATTTT CASSSRVGFSSDTQYF
- TRBJ2-7 TRBV7-2 TRBD1 TGTGCCAGCAGCCCCGGGACAGGGGACGAGCAGTACTTC CASSPGTGDEQYF
- TRBJ1-2 TRBV9 TRBD1 TGTGCCAGCAGCGTTCAGGGGGCTGACTATGGCTACACCTTC CASSVQGADYGYTF
once TRBJ2-7 TRBV28 - TGTGCCAGCAGTGGCCCCCCGGAATACGAGCAGTACTTC CASSGPPEYEQYF
few TRBJ1-1 TRBV10-3 - TGTGCCATCAGTGAGTCAGGGGCAGGGCCCACTGAAGCTTTCTTT CAISESGAGPTEAFF
- TRBJ2-1 TRBV28 TRBD2 TGTGCCAGCAGACTCATAGCGGGGCAAATTTACAATGAGCAGTTCTTC CASRLIAGQIYNEQFF
- TRBJ2-2 TRBV30 TRBD1 TGTGCCTGGGCGACAGGGGGGGCCGGGGAGCTGTTTTTT CAWATGGAGELFF
- TRBJ2-5 TRBV10-3 - TGTGCCATCAGTGAGTTCGTTACAGGCGAGCAAGAGACCCAGTACTTC CAISEFVTGEQETQYF
- TRBJ2-7 TRBV5-1 - TGCGCCAGCAGCTTGGGGTCCTTTTCATTGTACGAGCAGTACTTC CASSLGSFSLYEQYF
- TRBJ1-1 TRBV19 - TGTGCCAGTAGTGGCCTCCGGACAGAAAACACTGAAGCTTTCTTT CASSGLRTENTEAFF
- TRBJ2-7 TRBV29-1 TRBD1 TGCAGTTCGGGACAGGGTGTCGAGCAGTACTTC CSSGQGVEQYF
- TRBJ2-7 TRBV28 TRBD2 TGTGCCAGCAGTGGGACTAGCGGAAACTCCTACGAGCAGTACTTC CASSGTSGNSYEQYF
once TRBJ2-1 TRBV6-1 - TGTGCCAGCAGTGAAGCGCTAGTCGATGAGCAGTTCTTC CASSEALVDEQFF